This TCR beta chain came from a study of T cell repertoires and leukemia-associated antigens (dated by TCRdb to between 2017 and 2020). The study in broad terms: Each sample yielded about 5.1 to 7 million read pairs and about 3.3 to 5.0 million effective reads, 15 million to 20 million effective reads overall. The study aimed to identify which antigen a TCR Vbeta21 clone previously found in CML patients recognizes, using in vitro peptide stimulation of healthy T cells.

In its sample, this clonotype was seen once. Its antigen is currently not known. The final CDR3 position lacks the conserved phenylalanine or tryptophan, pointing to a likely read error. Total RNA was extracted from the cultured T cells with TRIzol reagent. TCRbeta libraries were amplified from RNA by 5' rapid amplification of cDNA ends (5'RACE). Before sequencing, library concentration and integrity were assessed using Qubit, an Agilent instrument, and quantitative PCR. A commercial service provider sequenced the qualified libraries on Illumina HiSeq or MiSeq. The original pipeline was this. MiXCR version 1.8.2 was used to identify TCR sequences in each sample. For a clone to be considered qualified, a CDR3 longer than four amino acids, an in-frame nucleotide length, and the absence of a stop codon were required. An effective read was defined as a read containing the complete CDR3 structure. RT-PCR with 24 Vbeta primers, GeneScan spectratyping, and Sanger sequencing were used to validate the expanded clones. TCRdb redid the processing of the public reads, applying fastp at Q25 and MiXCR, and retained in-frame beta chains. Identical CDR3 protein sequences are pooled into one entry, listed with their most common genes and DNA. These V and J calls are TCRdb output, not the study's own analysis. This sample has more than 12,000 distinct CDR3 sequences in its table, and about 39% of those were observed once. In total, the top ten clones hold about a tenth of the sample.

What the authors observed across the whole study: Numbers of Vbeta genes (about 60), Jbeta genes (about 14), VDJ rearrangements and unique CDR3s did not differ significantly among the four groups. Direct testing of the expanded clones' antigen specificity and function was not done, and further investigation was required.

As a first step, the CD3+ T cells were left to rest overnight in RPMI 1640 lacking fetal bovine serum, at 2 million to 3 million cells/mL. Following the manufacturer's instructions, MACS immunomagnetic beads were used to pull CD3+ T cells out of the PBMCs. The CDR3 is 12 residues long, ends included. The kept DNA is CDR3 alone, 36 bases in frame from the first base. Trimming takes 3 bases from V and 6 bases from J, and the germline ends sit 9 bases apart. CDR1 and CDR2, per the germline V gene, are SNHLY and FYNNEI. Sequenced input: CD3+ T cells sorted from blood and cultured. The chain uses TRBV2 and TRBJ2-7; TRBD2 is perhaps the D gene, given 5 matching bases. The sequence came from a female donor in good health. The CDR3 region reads CASSDGGCEQYL. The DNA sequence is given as TGTGCCAGCAGTGATGGAGGCTGCGAGCAGTACCTC.